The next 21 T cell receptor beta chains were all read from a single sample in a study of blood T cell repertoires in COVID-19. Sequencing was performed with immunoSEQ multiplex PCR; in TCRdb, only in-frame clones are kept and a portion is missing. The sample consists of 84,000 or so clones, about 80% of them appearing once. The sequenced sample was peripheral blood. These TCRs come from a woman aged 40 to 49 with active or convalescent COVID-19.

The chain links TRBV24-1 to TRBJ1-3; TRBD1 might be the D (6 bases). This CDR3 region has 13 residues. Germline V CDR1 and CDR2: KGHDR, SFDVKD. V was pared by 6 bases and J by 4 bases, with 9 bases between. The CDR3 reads CATSLTGGNTIYF. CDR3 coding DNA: TGTGCCACCAGTTTGACAGGAGGAAACACCATATATTTT.

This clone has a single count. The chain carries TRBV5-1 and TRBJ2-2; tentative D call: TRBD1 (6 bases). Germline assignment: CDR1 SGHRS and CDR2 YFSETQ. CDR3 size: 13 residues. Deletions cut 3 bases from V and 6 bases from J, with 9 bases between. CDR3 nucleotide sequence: TGCGCCAGCAGCTACAGGGAATCCGGGGAGCTGTTTTTT. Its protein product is CASSYRESGELFF.

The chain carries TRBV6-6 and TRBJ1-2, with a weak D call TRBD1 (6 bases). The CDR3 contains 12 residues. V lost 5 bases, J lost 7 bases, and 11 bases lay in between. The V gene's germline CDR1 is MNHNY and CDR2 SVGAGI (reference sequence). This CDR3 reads CASSLMTGGYTF. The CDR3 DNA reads TGTGCCAGCAGTCTCATGACAGGTGGCTACACCTTC.

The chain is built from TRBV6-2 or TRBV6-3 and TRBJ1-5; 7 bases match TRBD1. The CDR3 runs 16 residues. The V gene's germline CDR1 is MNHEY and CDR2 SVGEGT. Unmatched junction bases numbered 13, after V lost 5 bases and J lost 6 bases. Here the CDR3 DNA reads TGTGCCAGCAGTCTTTCGGGAACAGGGGTCGGTCAGCCCCAGCATTTT. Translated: CASSLSGTGVGQPQHF.

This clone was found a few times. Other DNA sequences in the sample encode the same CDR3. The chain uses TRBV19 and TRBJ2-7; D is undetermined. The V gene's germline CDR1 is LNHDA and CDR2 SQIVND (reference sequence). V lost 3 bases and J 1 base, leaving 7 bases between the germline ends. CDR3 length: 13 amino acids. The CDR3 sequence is CASSISRSYEQYF. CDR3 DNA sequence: TGTGCCAGTAGTATCTCTAGATCCTACGAGCAGTACTTC.

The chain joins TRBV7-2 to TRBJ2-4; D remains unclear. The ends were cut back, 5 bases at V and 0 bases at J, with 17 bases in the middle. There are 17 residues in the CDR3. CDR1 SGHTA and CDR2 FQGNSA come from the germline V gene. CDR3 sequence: CASSARHGNLAKNIQYF. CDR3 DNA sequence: TGTGCCAGCAGCGCGAGGCACGGAAATCTAGCCAAAAACATTCAGTACTTC.

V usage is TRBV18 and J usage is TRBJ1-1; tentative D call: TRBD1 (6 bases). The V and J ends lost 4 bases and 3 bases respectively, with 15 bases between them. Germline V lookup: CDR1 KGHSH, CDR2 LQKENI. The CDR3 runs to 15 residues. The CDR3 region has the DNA TGTGCCAGCTCACGAGGGGCAGGGGTTGACACTGAAGCTTTCTTT. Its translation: CASSRGAGVDTEAFF.

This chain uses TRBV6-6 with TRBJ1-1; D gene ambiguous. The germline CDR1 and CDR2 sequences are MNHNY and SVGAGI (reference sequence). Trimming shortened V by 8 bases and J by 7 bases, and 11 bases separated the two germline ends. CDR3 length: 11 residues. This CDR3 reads CASGNGLEAFF. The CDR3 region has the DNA TGTGCCAGCGGTAACGGTCTTGAAGCTTTCTTT.

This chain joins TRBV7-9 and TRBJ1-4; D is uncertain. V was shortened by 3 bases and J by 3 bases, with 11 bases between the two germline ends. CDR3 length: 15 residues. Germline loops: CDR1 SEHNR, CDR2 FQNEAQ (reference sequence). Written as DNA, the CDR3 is TGTGCCAGCAGCTTGCGCCTTATGGCTAATGAAAAACTGTTTTTT. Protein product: CASSLRLMANEKLFF.

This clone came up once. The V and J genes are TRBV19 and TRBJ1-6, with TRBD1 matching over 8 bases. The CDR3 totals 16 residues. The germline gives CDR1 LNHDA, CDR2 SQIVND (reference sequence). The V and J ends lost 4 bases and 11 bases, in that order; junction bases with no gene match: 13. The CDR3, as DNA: TGTGCCAGTAGTACGGGGACAGGAGGAGGATACACACCCCTCCACTTT. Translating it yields CASSTGTGGGYTPLHF.

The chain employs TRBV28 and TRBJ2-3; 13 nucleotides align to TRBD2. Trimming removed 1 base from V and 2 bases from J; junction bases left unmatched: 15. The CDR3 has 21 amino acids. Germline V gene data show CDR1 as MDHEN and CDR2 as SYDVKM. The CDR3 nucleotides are TGTGCCAGCAGTTTATTAGCCAGACTAGCGGGGGGCCCAATATTCACAGATACGCAGTATTTT. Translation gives CASSLLARLAGGPIFTDTQYF.

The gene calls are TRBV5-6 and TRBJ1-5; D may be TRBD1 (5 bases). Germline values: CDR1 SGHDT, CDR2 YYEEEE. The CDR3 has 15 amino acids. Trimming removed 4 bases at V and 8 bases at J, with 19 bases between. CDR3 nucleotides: TGTGCCAGCAGCACCCGACAGCTACCTACGGAGCCCCAGCATTTT. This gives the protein CASSTRQLPTEPQHF.

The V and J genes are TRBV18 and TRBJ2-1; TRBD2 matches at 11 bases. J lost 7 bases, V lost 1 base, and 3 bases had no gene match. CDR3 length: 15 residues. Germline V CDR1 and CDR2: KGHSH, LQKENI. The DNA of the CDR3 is TGTGCCAGCTCACCACTGGCTAGCGGGGGGAATGAGCAGTTCTTC. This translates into CASSPLASGGNEQFF.

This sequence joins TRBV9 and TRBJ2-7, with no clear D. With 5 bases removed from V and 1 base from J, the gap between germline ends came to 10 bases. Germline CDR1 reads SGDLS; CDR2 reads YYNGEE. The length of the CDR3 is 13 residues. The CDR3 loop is CASSGFGSYEQYF. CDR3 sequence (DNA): TGTGCCAGCAGTGGATTCGGGTCCTACGAGCAGTACTTC.

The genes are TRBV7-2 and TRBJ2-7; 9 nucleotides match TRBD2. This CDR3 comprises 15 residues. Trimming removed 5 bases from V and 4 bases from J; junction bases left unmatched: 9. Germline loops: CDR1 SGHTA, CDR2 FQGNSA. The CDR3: CASSGSGGPKYEQYF. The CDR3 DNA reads TGTGCCAGCAGCGGGAGCGGGGGGCCGAAATACGAGCAGTACTTC. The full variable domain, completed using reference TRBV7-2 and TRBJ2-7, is GAGVSQSPSNKVTEKGKDVELRCDPISGHTALYWYRQSLGQGLEFLIYFQGNSAPDKSGLPSDRFSAERTGGSVSTLTIQRTQQEDSAVYLCASSGSGGPKYEQYFGPGTRLTVT.

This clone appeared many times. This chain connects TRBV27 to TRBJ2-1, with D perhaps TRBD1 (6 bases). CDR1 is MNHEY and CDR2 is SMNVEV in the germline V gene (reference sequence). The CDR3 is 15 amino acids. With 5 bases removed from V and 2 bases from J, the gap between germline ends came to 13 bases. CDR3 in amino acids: CASSMGHITYNEQFF. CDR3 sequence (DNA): TGTGCCAGCAGTATGGGACACATCACCTACAATGAGCAGTTCTTC.

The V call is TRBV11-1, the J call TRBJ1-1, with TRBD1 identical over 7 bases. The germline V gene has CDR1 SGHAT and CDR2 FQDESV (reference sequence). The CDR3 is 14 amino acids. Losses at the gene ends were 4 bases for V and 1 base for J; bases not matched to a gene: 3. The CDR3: CASSSRQGNTEAFF. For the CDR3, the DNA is TGTGCCAGCAGCTCCAGACAGGGGAACACTGAAGCTTTCTTT.

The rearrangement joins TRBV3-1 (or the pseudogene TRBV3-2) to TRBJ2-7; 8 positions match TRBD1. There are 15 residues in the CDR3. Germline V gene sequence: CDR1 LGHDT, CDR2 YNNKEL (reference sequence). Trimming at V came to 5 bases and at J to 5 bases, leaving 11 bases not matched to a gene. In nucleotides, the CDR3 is TGTGCCAGCAGCAACCCCCGGACAGGGTTCCACGAGCAGTACTTC. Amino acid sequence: CASSNPRTGFHEQYF.

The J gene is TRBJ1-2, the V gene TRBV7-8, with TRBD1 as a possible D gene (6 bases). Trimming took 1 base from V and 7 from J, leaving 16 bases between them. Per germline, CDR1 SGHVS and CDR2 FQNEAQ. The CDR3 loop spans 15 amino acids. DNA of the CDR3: TGTGCCAGCAGCTTAGATCGCGCAGGGGCGGGTGGCTACACCTTC. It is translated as CASSLDRAGAGGYTF.

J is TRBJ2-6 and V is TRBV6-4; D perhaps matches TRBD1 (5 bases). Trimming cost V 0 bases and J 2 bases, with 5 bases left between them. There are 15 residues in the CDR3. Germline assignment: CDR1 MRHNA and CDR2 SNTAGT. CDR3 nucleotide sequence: TGTGCCAGCAGTGACTCAGGGGCTGGGGCCAACGTCCTGACTTTC. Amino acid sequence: CASSDSGAGANVLTF.

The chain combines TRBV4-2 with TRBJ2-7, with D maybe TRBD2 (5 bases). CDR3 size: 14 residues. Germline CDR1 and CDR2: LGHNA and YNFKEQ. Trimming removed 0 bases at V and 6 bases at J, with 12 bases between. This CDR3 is CASSQDLSGSEQYF. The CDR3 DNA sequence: TGTGCCAGCAGCCAAGATCTATCGGGGAGCGAGCAGTACTTC.